This T cell receptor beta chain was documented in a study of a mutant IDH1 vaccine in newly diagnosed glioma. Study summary: Receipt of radiotherapy, temozolomide, or both preceded the study, and most received both. Weeks 35 and 47 hosted visits V12 and V13, respectively.

The time point was: week 47, end of study. Topical imiquimod was applied with each vaccine dose, which held 300 ug of mutant IDH1 20-mer peptide. There were new WHO grade 3 or 4 astrocytomas in the donors, and these were IDH1-mutant and ATRX-lost. This CDR3 has 13 amino acids. CDR1 is MNHNY, CDR2 SVGAGI, per germline (reference sequence). V lost 8 bases to trimming and J lost 3 bases; unmatched junction nucleotides: 7. Libraries were prepared by immunoSEQ multiplex PCR; TCRdb keeps only in-frame clonotypes and omits some of them. The sample includes some 60,000 clones, 80% to 85% of them seen just once. With respect to this clone: Its antigen is not identified.

This specimen consisted of PBMCs, obtained from a glioma patient whose treatment included an IDH1 peptide vaccine. The receptor's source is a woman between 45 and 60 years old with glioma. V gene TRBV6-6 combines with J gene TRBJ2-7; TRBD1 matches at 7 bases. This chain's CDR3 is CASDLRQGYEQYF. CDR3 coding DNA: TGTGCCAGCGACCTGAGACAGGGCTACGAGCAGTACTTC.